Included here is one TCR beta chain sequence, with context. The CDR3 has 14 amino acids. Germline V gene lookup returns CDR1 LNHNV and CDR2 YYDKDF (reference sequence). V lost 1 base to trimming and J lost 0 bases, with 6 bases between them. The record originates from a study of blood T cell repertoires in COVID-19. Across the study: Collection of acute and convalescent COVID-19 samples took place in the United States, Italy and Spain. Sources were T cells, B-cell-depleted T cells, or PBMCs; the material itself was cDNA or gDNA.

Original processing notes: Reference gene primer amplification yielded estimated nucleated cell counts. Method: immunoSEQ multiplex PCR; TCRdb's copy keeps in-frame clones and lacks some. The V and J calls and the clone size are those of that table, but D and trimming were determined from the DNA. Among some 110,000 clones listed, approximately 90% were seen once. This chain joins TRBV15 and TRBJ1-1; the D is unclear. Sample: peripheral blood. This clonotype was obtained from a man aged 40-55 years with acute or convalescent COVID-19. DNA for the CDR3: TGTGCCACCAGCAGAGCGACACTGAACACTGAAGCTTTCTTT. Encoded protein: CATSRATLNTEAFF.